This T cell receptor (beta chain) comes out of a study of graft-versus-host responses after intestinal transplantation. Study as a whole: Anti-thymocyte globulin was used for induction in all recipients, who then took tacrolimus and steroids for approximately 3 years. Study findings and constraints: Early post-transplant HvG declines were associated with peak circulating GvH clone levels.

About this clone: What it binds is not known.

Germline V gene lookup returns CDR1 LGHNA and CDR2 YNFKEQ. Trimming pared 2 bases from V and 0 bases from J, leaving 9 bases between. This CDR3 contains 15 residues. The protocol was immunoSEQ multiplex PCR, while the TCRdb copy is restricted to in-frame clones and leaves out a portion. Of roughly 110,000 clones listed, roughly 87% are singletons. The receptor's source is a human donor who was the organ donor for an intestinal transplant. This specimen was unstimulated CD4+ T cells sorted from spleen or lymph node cells, taken before transplant. The chain recombines TRBV4-2 with TRBJ2-3; D might be TRBD1 (5 bases). CDR3 sequence (DNA): TGTGCCAGCAGCCAACCAGACAGTAGCACAGATACGCAGTATTTT. This translates into CASSQPDSSTDTQYF.